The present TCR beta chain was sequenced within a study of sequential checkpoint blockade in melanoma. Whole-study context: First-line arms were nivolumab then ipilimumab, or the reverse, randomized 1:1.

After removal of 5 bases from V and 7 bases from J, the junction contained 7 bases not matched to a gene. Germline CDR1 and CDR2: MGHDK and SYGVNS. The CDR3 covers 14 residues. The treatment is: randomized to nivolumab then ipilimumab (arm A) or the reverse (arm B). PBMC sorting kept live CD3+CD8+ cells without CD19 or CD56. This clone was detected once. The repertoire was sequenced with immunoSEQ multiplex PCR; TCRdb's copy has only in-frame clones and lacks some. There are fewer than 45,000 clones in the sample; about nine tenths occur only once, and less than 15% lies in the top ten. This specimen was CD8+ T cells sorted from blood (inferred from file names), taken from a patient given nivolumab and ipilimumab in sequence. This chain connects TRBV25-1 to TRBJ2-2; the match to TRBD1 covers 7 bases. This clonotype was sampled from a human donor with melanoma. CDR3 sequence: CASSIQGVIGELFF. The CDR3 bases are TGTGCCAGCAGTATTCAGGGGGTGATCGGGGAGCTGTTTTTT.